The 30 T cell receptor beta chains below come from one sample, sequenced in a study of T cells after yellow fever vaccination. MiXCR, run by TCRdb on the 5' RACE reads, gives a single entry per CDR3 protein. The sample lists approximately 350,000 distinct CDR3 sequences, approximately 10% occurring once. The material sequenced was PBMCs, taken on the day of the first yellow fever vaccination. All receptors come from a man between 18 and 35 years old who received the YFV17D yellow fever vaccine.

The rearrangement links TRBV12-3 or TRBV12-4 to TRBJ2-2; 9 bases match TRBD1. With 6 bases clipped from V and 9 bases from J, the junction kept 11 bases outside the gene matches. The CDR3 is 15 amino acids. Here the CDR3 reads CASSDGTGYARELFF. CDR3 coding DNA: TGTGCCAGCAGCGACGGGACAGGGTACGCCAGGGAGCTGTTTTTT.

The genes are TRBV19 and TRBJ2-7; 9 positions match TRBD1. Germline CDR1 reads LNHDA; CDR2 reads SQIVND (reference sequence). V dropped 5 bases and J dropped 2; count of bases not matched to a gene: 4. The CDR3 loop spans 14 amino acids. CDR3 in amino acids: CASSPGTGPYEQYV. For the CDR3, the DNA is TGTGCCAGTAGTCCCGGGACAGGGCCCTACGAGCAGTACGTC.

In its sample, this clonotype was seen a few times. The rearrangement joins TRBV4-3 to TRBJ2-1, with 7 bases matching TRBD2. V lost 1 base to trimming and J lost 8 bases; unmatched junction nucleotides: 8. The CDR3 runs 15 residues. Per germline, CDR1 LGHNA and CDR2 YSLEER. In DNA, the CDR3 is TGCGCCAGCAGCCAAGGATGGAACGGGGGGTATGAGCAGTTCTTC. As protein: CASSQGWNGGYEQFF.

This clonotype was detected only a few times. The V and J genes are TRBV4-3 and TRBJ2-1, with 10 positions matching TRBD2. The CDR3 loop spans 16 amino acids. CDR1 LGHNA and CDR2 YSLEER come from the germline V gene. V dropped 0 bases and J dropped 3; count of bases not matched to a gene: 2. The CDR3 spells CASSQDPSGGYNEQFF. The CDR3 DNA follows: TGCGCCAGCAGCCAAGATCCTAGCGGGGGCTACAATGAGCAGTTCTTC.

This clonotype was seen ten or more times. The chain combines TRBV5-5 with TRBJ2-1; D is undetermined. The germline V gene has CDR1 SGHKS and CDR2 YYEKEE (reference sequence). The CDR3 is 12 amino acids. V was shortened by 3 bases and J by 8 bases, with 9 bases between the two germline ends. The CDR3 nucleotides read TGTGCCAGCAGCTCGCTCAGCGATGAGCAGTTCTTC. It is translated as CASSSLSDEQFF.

This clonotype was seen only a few times. The chain carries TRBV18 and TRBJ2-2; D may be TRBD1 or TRBD2 (5 bases each). V was shortened by 2 bases and J by 4 bases, with 8 bases between the two germline ends. The CDR3 has 14 amino acids. CDR1 KGHSH and CDR2 LQKENI come from the germline V gene. Here the CDR3 DNA reads TGTGCCAGCTCACCAGAGGGGAGCACCGGGGAGCTGTTTTTT. Translated: CASSPEGSTGELFF.

The chain uses TRBV11-2 and TRBJ2-5; D unresolved. The germline V and J ends were trimmed by 4 bases and 7 bases, with 10 bases remaining between them. The CDR3 runs to 12 residues. Germline-derived CDR1 and CDR2 are SGHAT and FQNNGV. The CDR3 loop is CASSSRLGTQYF. DNA for the CDR3: TGTGCCAGCAGCTCTCGCTTGGGGACCCAGTACTTC.

This clonotype was picked up a small number of times. The gene calls are TRBV5-1 and TRBJ2-7, with a possible D match to TRBD1 (7 bases). Between the trimmed V and J ends, which lost 6 bases and 2 bases, there was a span of 15 bases. The CDR3 loop spans 14 amino acids. The germline gives CDR1 SGHRS, CDR2 YFSETQ. CDR3 bases: TGCGCCAGCATCCCTCAGGGGGGAGCCTACGAGCAGTACTTC. It encodes CASIPQGGAYEQYF.

There are a few counts of this clonotype. V and J are TRBV6-2 or TRBV6-3 and TRBJ2-2; TRBD1 matches at 7 bases. CDR3 length equals 16 residues. V shed 7 bases, J shed 4 bases, and the junction held 12 bases outside the gene matches. Germline CDR1 is MNHEY and CDR2 is SVGEGT. CDR3 protein: CASNGVGGGGTGELFF. CDR3 bases: TGTGCCAGCAATGGGGTAGGGGGCGGCGGCACCGGGGAGCTGTTTTTT.

This clonotype has just a few counts. V is TRBV20-1 and J is TRBJ2-1; no firm D call. With 2 bases removed from V and 0 bases from J, the gap between germline ends came to 11 bases. CDR3 length: 15 amino acids. Germline assignment: CDR1 DFQATT and CDR2 SNEGSKA (reference sequence). For the CDR3, the DNA is TGCAGTGCTAGAAGCCTTCTCACCTCCTACAATGAGCAGTTCTTC. Its translation is CSARSLLTSYNEQFF.

This clonotype occurred a few times. The rearrangement uses TRBV6-2 or TRBV6-3 and TRBJ1-5; maybe TRBD1 (5 bases). The CDR3 runs to 17 residues. V was clipped by 6 bases and J by 3 bases, with 21 bases between them. Germline CDR1 and CDR2: MNHEY and SVGEGT. CDR3 region: CASRPHGGLGDNQPQHF. CDR3 bases: TGTGCCAGCAGACCCCACGGGGGATTAGGGGACAATCAGCCCCAGCATTTT.

The chain employs TRBV20-1 and TRBJ1-2; TRBD1 agrees at 7 bases. Looked up from germline, CDR1 is DFQATT and CDR2 is SNEGSKA (reference sequence). Trimming cost V 5 bases and J 3 bases; bases outside gene matches: 6. The CDR3 consists of 13 residues. CDR3 amino acids: CSAATTGDYGYTF. CDR3 bases: TGCAGTGCTGCAACAACAGGGGACTATGGCTACACCTTC.

The V gene is TRBV4-2, the J gene TRBJ2-3; 7 nucleotides agree with TRBD2. CDR3 length equals 15 residues. The J segment lost 0 bases and the V segment lost 9 bases, leaving 9 bases of the junction unmatched. Germline CDR1 LGHNA, CDR2 YNFKEQ. For the CDR3, the DNA is TGTGCCAGTAGAGCGGGGCCCGCGAGCACAGATACGCAGTATTTT. It is translated as CASRAGPASTDTQYF.

V and J are TRBV19 and TRBJ2-1; unclear D gene. Germline lookup yields CDR1 LNHDA and CDR2 SQIVND (reference sequence). The CDR3 runs 12 residues. V gave up 5 bases and J gave up 5 bases, with 7 bases separating them. CDR3 bases: TGTGCCAGTAGTGGATGGAACAATGAGCAGTTCTTC. Amino acids: CASSGWNNEQFF.

V is TRBV5-1 and J is TRBJ2-7; TRBD1 matches 7 bases. The CDR3 spans 15 residues. Losses at the gene ends were 1 base for V and 3 bases for J; bases not matched to a gene: 7. The germline V gene encodes CDR1 SGHRS and CDR2 YFSETQ. This chain's CDR3 is CASSLSGTDIYEQYF. CDR3 nucleotide sequence: TGCGCCAGCAGCTTGTCGGGGACAGACATCTACGAGCAGTACTTC.

This clonotype came up a few times. In nucleotides, the CDR3 is TGCGCCAGCAGCCGCAATCCGGGCCAAGTCGTCATGGAGACCCAGTACTTC. Protein sequence: CASSRNPGQVVMETQYF. This chain connects TRBV4-1 to TRBJ2-5, with D uncertain. This CDR3 contains 17 residues. Germline CDR1 MGHRA, CDR2 YSYEKL. Between the trimmed V and J ends, which lost 4 bases and 5 bases, there was a span of 23 bases.

This clonotype was seen more than once but under ten times. The rearrangement joins TRBV3-1 to TRBJ2-1; possibly TRBD1 for D (5 bases). The length of the CDR3 is 17 residues. In germline, CDR1 is LGHDT, CDR2 YNNKEL (reference sequence). V was pared by 1 base and J by 3 bases, with 16 bases between. The CDR3 DNA reads TGTGCCAGCAGCCAAGGTCCCCAGGCAGGGAACTACAATGAGCAGTTCTTC. Encoded protein: CASSQGPQAGNYNEQFF.

The rearrangement links TRBV4-1 to TRBJ2-3; D gene unclear. This CDR3 is 12 amino acids long. Trimming took 1 base from V and 7 from J, leaving 6 bases between them. CDR1 and CDR2 (germline): MGHRA, YSYEKL. The CDR3 DNA sequence: TGCGCCAGCAGCCAAGTAGGCAATACGCAGTATTTT. It is translated as CASSQVGNTQYF.

In this sample, this clonotype turned up a few times. The chain employs TRBV20-1 and TRBJ2-3; the D is unclear. This CDR3 spans 13 amino acids. The germline V and J ends were trimmed by 2 bases and 6 bases, with 12 bases remaining between them. Per germline, CDR1 DFQATT and CDR2 SNEGSKA (reference sequence). The CDR3 loop reads CSARLRVRDTQYF. The CDR3 DNA reads as TGCAGTGCTAGACTCCGGGTTAGGGATACGCAGTATTTT.

This chain connects TRBV7-9 to TRBJ1-1; D remains ambiguous. There are 15 residues in the CDR3. The ends were cut back, 0 bases at V and 3 bases at J, with 11 bases in the middle. Germline loops: CDR1 SEHNR, CDR2 FQNEAQ (reference sequence). CDR3 sequence reads: CASSLAGQTYTEAFF. The CDR3 DNA reads TGTGCCAGCAGCTTAGCAGGGCAAACCTACACTGAAGCTTTCTTT.

This clonotype has just a few counts. The chain links TRBV27 to TRBJ1-5, with D possibly TRBD1 on 6 matching bases. CDR3 length: 19 amino acids. Germline V gene sequence: CDR1 MNHEY, CDR2 SMNVEV (reference sequence). Trimming took off 2 bases at V and 3 bases at J, with 23 bases between the two ends. CDR3 amino acids: CASSLEGGWGATNNQPQHF. CDR3 nucleotide sequence: TGTGCCAGCAGTTTAGAAGGGGGGTGGGGCGCGACGAACAATCAGCCCCAGCATTTT.

V and J are TRBV7-2 and TRBJ2-2, with no clear D. The CDR3 loop spans 16 amino acids. V dropped 1 base and J dropped 7 bases, with 16 bases sitting between them. Germline V gene data show CDR1 as SGHTA and CDR2 as FQGNSA. CDR3 sequence reads: CASSLVWQIEGGELFF. CDR3 nucleotide sequence: TGTGCCAGCAGCTTAGTTTGGCAAATCGAAGGCGGGGAGCTGTTTTTT. The complete variable domain, with remaining parts taken from reference TRBV7-2 and TRBJ2-2, reads GAGVSQSPSNKVTEKGKDVELRCDPISGHTALYWYRQSLGQGLEFLIYFQGNSAPDKSGLPSDRFSAERTGGSVSTLTIQRTQQEDSAVYLCASSLVWQIEGGELFFGEGSRLTVL.

This clonotype was detected a few times. J is TRBJ1-5 and V is TRBV24-1; tentatively, D is TRBD1 (5 bases). There are 14 residues in the CDR3. Looked up from germline, CDR1 is KGHDR and CDR2 is SFDVKD. Trimming took 1 base from V and 6 from J, leaving 9 bases between them. The CDR3 bases are TGTGCCACCAGTGATTTCTCAGGGACTCAGCCCCAGCATTTT. It is translated as CATSDFSGTQPQHF.

The sample holds a few counts of this clonotype. The chain employs TRBV5-1 and TRBJ1-1; perhaps TRBD1 as D (5 bases). Trimming took 3 bases from V and 1 from J, leaving 13 bases between them. CDR1 SGHRS and CDR2 YFSETQ come from the germline V gene. The CDR3 contains 15 residues. The CDR3 loop reads CASSSHPDRNTEAFF. The DNA for the CDR3 is TGCGCCAGCAGCTCCCATCCCGACAGGAACACTGAAGCTTTCTTT.

This clonotype was seen a few times. The gene calls are TRBV6-5 and TRBJ2-3, with D perhaps matching TRBD1 or TRBD2 (5 bases each). V was clipped by 1 base and J by 8 bases, with 22 bases between them. The CDR3 extends over 17 amino acids. CDR1 is MNHEY and CDR2 is SVGAGI in the germline V gene. The CDR3 loop reads CASSYFPGSASHFTQYF. Here the CDR3 DNA reads TGTGCCAGCAGTTACTTCCCAGGGAGCGCTTCCCATTTTACGCAGTATTTT.

The chain is built from TRBV7-9 and TRBJ2-5; D remains ambiguous. Per the germline V gene, CDR1 is SEHNR and CDR2 is FQNEAQ (reference sequence). Trimming stripped 2 bases from V and 5 bases from J, with 12 bases between. This CDR3 is built from 14 residues. The CDR3 protein is CASSLSGAMETQYF. The CDR3 DNA sequence: TGTGCCAGCAGCTTATCAGGAGCTATGGAGACCCAGTACTTC.

This clonotype has a count of ten or more. The CDR3 nucleotides are TGCGCCAGCAGCCAAGCAGGGGGCTCTGGGGCCAACGTCCTGACTTTC. This encodes CASSQAGGSGANVLTF. The genes are TRBV4-3 and TRBJ2-6; TRBD1 agrees at 7 bases. Germline trimming cut 1 base from V and 0 bases from J; bases unmatched to any gene: 0. The CDR3 spans 16 residues. CDR1 LGHNA and CDR2 YSLEER come from the germline V gene.

There are a few counts of this clonotype. The V call is TRBV4-1, the J call TRBJ2-1, with D unresolved. Germline CDR1 is MGHRA and CDR2 is YSYEKL. CDR3 size: 16 residues. The germline V and J ends were trimmed by 0 bases and 0 bases, with 9 bases remaining between them. The CDR3, as DNA: TGCGCCAGCAGCCAAGATCATCCGAGCTCCTACAATGAGCAGTTCTTC. Encoded protein: CASSQDHPSSYNEQFF.

This clonotype was seen more than once but under ten times. The chain carries TRBV5-1 and TRBJ1-1; 7 nucleotides align to TRBD1. The J segment lost 7 bases and the V segment lost 4 bases, leaving 13 bases of the junction unmatched. The CDR3 spans 15 residues. Germline V gene data show CDR1 as SGHRS and CDR2 as YFSETQ. In nucleotides, the CDR3 is TGCGCCAGCAGCCTAGCTCCCGGGACAGAAATTGAAGCTTTCTTT. Translated: CASSLAPGTEIEAFF. The whole variable domain, filled in from reference TRBV5-1 and TRBJ1-1, reads KAGVTQTPRYLIKTRGQQVTLSCSPISGHRSVSWYQQTPGQGLQFLFEYFSETQRNKGNFPGRFSGRQFSNSRSEMNVSTLELGDSALYLCASSLAPGTEIEAFFGQGTRLTVV.

This clonotype was seen more than once but under ten times. The chain combines TRBV27 with TRBJ2-3; 9 positions match TRBD2. The length of the CDR3 is 14 residues. Germline loops: CDR1 MNHEY, CDR2 SMNVEV (reference sequence). Unmatched junction bases numbered 8, after V lost 10 bases and J lost 3 bases. The DNA for the CDR3 is TGTGCCACCAAAATAGCGGGGGAGACAGATACGCAGTATTTT. This encodes CATKIAGETDTQYF.